A single T cell receptor beta chain is shown here with its context. Produced via immunoSEQ multiplex PCR; TCRdb's table is partial and in-frame only. The sample holds roughly 200,000 clones, roughly 85% seen once. CDR1 and CDR2 (germline): ENHRY, SYGVKD. There are 15 residues in the CDR3. V gave up 0 bases and J gave up 3 bases, with 11 bases separating them. The data are from a study of blood T cell repertoires in COVID-19. The genes are TRBV10-3 and TRBJ1-1; D remains unclear. Sample: PBMCs or T cells enriched from blood (not recorded which). The clonotype originates from a man aged 35 to 55 who had recovered from COVID-19. CDR3 DNA sequence: TGTGCCATCAGTGAGTCACAGACCTTATACACTGAAGCTTTCTTT. Its protein product is CAISESQTLYTEAFF.